Sequencing of this TCR beta chain was carried out in a study of blood T cells in healthy people across ages. This CDR3 contains 15 residues. Germline-derived CDR1 and CDR2 are DFQATT and SNEGSKA (reference sequence). V lost 0 bases and J 7 bases, leaving 18 bases between the germline ends. With a J-beta primer mix and a sample-barcoded 5' primer, a second PCR ran about 7 to 12 cycles. Via MiXCR, TCRdb re-called the 5' RACE reads, giving one row per CDR3 protein. In the table there are some 710,000 distinct CDR3 sequences, about 47% of which are singletons. The specimen sequenced was blood. This sequence was found in an elderly man in good health. The chain employs TRBV20-1 and TRBJ1-1, with a weak D call TRBD1 (6 bases). Here the CDR3 DNA reads TGCAGTGCTAGAGATTTGAAGGGGGGAGACTGTGAAGCTTTCTTT. Its translation is CSARDLKGGDCEAFF.